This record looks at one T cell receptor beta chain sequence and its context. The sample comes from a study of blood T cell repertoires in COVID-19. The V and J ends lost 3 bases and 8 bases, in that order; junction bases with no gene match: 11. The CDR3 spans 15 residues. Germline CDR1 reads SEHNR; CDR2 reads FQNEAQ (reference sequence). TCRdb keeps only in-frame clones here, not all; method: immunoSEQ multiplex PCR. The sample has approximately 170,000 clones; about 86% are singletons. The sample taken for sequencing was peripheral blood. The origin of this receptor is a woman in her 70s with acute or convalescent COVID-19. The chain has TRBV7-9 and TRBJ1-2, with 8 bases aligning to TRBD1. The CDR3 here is CASSLGQATRPGYTF. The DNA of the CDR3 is TGTGCCAGCAGCTTGGGACAGGCGACTCGGCCGGGCTACACCTTC.